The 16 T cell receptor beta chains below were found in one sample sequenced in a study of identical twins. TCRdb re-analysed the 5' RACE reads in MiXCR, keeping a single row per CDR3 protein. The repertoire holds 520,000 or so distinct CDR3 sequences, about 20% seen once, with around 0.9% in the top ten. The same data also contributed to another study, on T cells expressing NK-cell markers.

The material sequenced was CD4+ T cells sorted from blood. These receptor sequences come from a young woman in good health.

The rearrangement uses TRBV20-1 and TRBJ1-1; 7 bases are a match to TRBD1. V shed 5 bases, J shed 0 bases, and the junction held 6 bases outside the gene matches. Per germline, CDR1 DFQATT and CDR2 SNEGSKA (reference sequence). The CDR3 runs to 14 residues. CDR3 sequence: CSAHRGSVNTEAFF. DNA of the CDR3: TGCAGTGCTCACAGGGGCAGTGTGAACACTGAAGCTTTCTTT.

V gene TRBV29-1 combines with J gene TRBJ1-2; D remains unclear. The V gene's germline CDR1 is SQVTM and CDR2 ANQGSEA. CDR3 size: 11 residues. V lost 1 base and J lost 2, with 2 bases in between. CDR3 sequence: CSVEANYGYTF. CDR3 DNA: TGCAGCGTTGAAGCAAACTATGGCTACACCTTC.

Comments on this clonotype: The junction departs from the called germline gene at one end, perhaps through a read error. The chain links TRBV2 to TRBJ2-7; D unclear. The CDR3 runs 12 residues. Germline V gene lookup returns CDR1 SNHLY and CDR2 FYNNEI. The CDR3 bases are TGTGCCAGCAGCGCTAACAGAGAAACAAGGGTTTTC. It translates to CASSANRETRVF.

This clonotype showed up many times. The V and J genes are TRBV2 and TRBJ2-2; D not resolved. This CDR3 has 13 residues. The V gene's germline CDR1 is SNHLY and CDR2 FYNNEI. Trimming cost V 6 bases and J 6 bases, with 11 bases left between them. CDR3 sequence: CASSLLGPGELFF. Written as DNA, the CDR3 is TGTGCCAGCAGCCTTCTAGGACCCGGGGAGCTGTTTTTT.

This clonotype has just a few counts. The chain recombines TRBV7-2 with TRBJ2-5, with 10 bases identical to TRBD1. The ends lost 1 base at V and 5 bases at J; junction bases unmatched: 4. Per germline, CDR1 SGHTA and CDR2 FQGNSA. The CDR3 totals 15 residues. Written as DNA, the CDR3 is TGTGCCAGCAGCTTAGGGGGACAGGGGAGGGAGACCCAGTACTTC. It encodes CASSLGGQGRETQYF.

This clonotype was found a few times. The CDR3 nucleotides read TGTGCCAGCTCACCGGGACGCATCTCCTACAATGAGCAGTTCTTC. Protein sequence: CASSPGRISYNEQFF. The chain joins TRBV18 to TRBJ2-1, with D perhaps TRBD1 or TRBD2 (5 bases each). Germline V lookup: CDR1 KGHSH, CDR2 LQKENI. The CDR3 loop spans 15 amino acids. Trimming took 3 bases from V and 0 from J, leaving 9 bases between them.

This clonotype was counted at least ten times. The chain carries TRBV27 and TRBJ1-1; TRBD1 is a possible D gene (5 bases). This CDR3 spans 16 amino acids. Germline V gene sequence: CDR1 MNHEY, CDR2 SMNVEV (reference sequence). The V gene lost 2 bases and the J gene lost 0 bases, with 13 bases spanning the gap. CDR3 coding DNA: TGTGCCAGCAGTTTAAAATCAGGGTACATGAACACTGAAGCTTTCTTT. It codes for CASSLKSGYMNTEAFF.

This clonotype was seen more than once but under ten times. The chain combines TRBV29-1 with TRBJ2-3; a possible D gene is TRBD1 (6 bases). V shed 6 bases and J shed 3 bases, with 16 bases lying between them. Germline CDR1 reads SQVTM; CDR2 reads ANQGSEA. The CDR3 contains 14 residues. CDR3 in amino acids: CSVATGISTDTQYF. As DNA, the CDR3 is TGCAGCGTGGCCACAGGGATTTCGACAGATACGCAGTATTTT.

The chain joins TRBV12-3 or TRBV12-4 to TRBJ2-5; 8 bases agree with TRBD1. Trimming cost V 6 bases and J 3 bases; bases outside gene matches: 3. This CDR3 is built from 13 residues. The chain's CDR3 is CASSQTGEETQYF. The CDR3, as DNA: TGTGCCAGCAGCCAGACAGGGGAAGAGACCCAGTACTTC.

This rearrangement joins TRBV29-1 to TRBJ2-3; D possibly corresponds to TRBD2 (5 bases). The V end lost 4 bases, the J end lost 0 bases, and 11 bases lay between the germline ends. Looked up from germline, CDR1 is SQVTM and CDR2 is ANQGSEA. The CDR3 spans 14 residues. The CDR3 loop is CSVVTGMSTDTQYF. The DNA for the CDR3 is TGCAGCGTTGTTACGGGGATGAGCACAGATACGCAGTATTTT.

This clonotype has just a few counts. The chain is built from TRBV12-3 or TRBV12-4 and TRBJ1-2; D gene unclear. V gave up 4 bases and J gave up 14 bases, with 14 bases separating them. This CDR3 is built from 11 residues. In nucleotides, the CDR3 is TGTGCCAGCAGTTACGGCCCCAGCGGTACCTTC. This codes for CASSYGPSGTF.

DNA for the CDR3: TGTGCCAGCAGCTTCAGTCTCGTCCTTGGAGGAGAAGGCTACACCTTC. Amino acid sequence: CASSFSLVLGGEGYTF. The genes are TRBV5-5 and TRBJ1-2; D unclear. Trimming pared 2 bases from V and 8 bases from J, leaving 22 bases between. Looked up from germline, CDR1 is SGHKS and CDR2 is YYEKEE (reference sequence). There are 16 residues in the CDR3.

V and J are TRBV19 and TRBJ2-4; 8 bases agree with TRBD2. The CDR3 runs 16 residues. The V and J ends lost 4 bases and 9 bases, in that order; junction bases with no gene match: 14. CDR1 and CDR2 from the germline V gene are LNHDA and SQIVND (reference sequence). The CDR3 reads CASSNASRVAGSIQYF. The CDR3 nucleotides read TGTGCCAGTAGTAATGCTTCCAGGGTAGCGGGAAGCATTCAGTACTTC.

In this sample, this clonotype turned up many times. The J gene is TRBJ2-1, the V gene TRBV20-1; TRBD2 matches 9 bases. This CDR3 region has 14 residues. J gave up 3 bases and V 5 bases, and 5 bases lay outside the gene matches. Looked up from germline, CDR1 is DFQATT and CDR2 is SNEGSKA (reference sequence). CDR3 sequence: CSAPATSGYNEQFF. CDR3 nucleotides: TGCAGTGCTCCTGCGACTAGCGGCTACAATGAGCAGTTCTTC.

CDR3 region: CASSLESLTGVAGYTF. The CDR3 DNA is TGCGCCAGCAGCTTGGAAAGCCTGACAGGGGTCGCGGGCTACACCTTC. The chain couples TRBV5-1 to TRBJ1-2, with TRBD1 matching over 8 bases. The germline CDR1 and CDR2 sequences are SGHRS and YFSETQ. This CDR3 is 16 amino acids long. V shed 0 bases and J 8 bases; nucleotides not matched to a gene: 12.

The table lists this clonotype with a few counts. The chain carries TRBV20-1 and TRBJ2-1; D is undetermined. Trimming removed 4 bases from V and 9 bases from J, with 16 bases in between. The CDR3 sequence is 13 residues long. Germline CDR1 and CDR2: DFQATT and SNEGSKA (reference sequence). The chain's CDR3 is CSAIRSNGGEQFF. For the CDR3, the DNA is TGCAGTGCTATAAGATCAAACGGTGGTGAGCAGTTCTTC.